This TCR beta chain was sequenced in a study of T cells in Graves' hyperthyroidism and ophthalmopathy. This clonotype appeared a few times. Template material for amplifying TCR beta CDR3 regions consisted of RNA transcripts. Researchers ran a first-round RT-PCR on the TCR CDR3 using the HTBI primer set. TCRdb passed the multiplex PCR reads through MiXCR, listing each CDR3 protein once. The repertoire holds roughly 740,000 distinct CDR3 sequences, with less than 20% as singletons. The CDR3 is 17 amino acids. Germline CDR1 DFQATT, CDR2 SNEGSKA (reference sequence). Trimming removed 3 bases from V and 1 base from J, with 22 bases in between. Thyroid ultrasound and orbital computed tomography, with clinical symptoms and serum thyroxine and TRAb, informed diagnoses.

The TCR comes from a young man with Graves' hyperthyroidism. The chain links TRBV20-1 to TRBJ2-7; a weak D match, TRBD2 (5 bases). Sequencing was done on a sample of blood. CDR3 sequence (DNA): TGCAGTGCTAGTACGCCGGGAACGAAAAAGGCTTCCTACGAGCAGTACTTC. Translated: CSASTPGTKKASYEQYF.